The entry below gives a single T cell receptor beta chain sequence along with its context. What it binds is not known. These data are taken from a study of T cells after yellow fever vaccination. Across the study: SMART-Seq v4 Ultra Low Input served to prepare low-cell-number fractions. Study findings and constraints: Shared CD4/CD8 clonotypes were a small share, likely from convergent recombination. Boosting was followed by the reappearance of most primary-vaccination clones (under 97% CD4, about 90% CD8).

Template-switching 5'RACE yielded the TCR cDNA; a universal primer site and UMIs were added in the process. TCRdb fed the 5' RACE reads into MiXCR, producing one record per CDR3 protein. The table has hundreds of thousands of distinct CDR3 sequences, around an eighth seen once. The ends were cut back, 8 bases at V and 8 bases at J, with 24 bases in the middle. Germline-derived CDR1 and CDR2 are MRHNA and SNTAGT. The CDR3 loop spans 15 amino acids. This receptor was identified in a man between 18 and 35 years old who received the YFV17D yellow fever vaccine. The chain recombines TRBV6-4 with TRBJ1-2; D not resolved. The sample here was CD4+ T cells sorted from PBMCs, taken 15 days after the yellow fever booster vaccination. CDR3 in amino acids: CASRQDALPGWGYTF. The CDR3 nucleotides are TGTGCCAGCCGCCAGGACGCACTCCCCGGTTGGGGCTACACCTTC.